What follows describes a single T cell receptor (beta chain). Antigen: not known. The sample is drawn from a study of radiation and T cells in renal cell carcinoma. The treatment is: treatment-naive control, cytoreductive nephrectomy. Clear cell pathology was present in this patient's renal cell carcinoma. Study-level results: Compared with controls, irradiated tumors had more, larger dominant CDR3 motifs.

J gave up 7 bases and V 4 bases, and 13 bases lay outside the gene matches. The CDR3 sequence is 16 residues long. Germline V gene data show CDR1 as SGHVS and CDR2 as FNYEAQ. Clones were sequenced by immunoSEQ multiplex PCR, and TCRdb holds only the in-frame ones, with some missing. Of about 15,000 clones in the sample, 56% were seen once. The sequencing used tumor tissue, collected from a patient whose treatment was nephrectomy without radiotherapy. The TCR sequence derives from a man between 50 and 59 years old with renal cell carcinoma. V is TRBV7-6 and J is TRBJ1-2, with 9 positions matching TRBD1. The DNA of the CDR3 is TGTGCCAGCAGCTATGGACAGGGGAACGACCGGGTTGGCTACACCTTC. Its protein product is CASSYGQGNDRVGYTF.